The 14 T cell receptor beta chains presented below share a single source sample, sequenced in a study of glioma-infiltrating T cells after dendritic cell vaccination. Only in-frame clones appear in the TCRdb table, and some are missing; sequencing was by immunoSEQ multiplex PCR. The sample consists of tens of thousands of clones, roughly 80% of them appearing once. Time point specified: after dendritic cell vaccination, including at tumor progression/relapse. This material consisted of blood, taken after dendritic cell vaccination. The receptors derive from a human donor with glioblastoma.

The CDR3 nucleotides read TGTGCCAGCAGCTTGGGAGGCCCCACAGATACGCAGTATTTT. This translates into CASSLGGPTDTQYF. The chain is built from TRBV11-2 and TRBJ2-3, with a possible D match to TRBD2 (6 bases). This CDR3 is built from 14 residues. Germline V CDR1 and CDR2: SGHAT, FQNNGV. Between the trimmed V and J ends, which lost 3 bases and 2 bases, there was a span of 9 bases.

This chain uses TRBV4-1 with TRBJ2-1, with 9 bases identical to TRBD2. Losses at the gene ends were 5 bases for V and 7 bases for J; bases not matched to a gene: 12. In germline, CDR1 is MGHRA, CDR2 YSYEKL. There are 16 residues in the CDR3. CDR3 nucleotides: TGCGCCAGCAGCGATTTTGGGGCGGGGGGGACTAATGAGCAGTTCTTC. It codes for CASSDFGAGGTNEQFF.

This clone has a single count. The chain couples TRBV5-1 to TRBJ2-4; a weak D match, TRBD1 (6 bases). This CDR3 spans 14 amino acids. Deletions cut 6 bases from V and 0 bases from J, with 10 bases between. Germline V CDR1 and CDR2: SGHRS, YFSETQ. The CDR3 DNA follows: TGCGCCAGCACCGAGGGGGTAGCCAAAAACATTCAGTACTTC. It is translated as CASTEGVAKNIQYF.

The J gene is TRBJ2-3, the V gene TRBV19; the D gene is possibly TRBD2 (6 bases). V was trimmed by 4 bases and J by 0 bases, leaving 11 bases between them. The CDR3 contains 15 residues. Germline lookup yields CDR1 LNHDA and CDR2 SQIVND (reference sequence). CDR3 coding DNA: TGTGCCAGTAGTAGTGGCGGGGAAAGCACAGATACGCAGTATTTT. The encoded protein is CASSSGGESTDTQYF.

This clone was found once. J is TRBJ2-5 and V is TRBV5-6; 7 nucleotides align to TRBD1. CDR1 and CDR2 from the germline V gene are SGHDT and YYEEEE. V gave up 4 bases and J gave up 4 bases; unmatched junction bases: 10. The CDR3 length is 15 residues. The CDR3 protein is CASSLETGSTETQYF. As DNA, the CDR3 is TGTGCCAGCAGCCTGGAGACAGGGTCCACAGAGACCCAGTACTTC. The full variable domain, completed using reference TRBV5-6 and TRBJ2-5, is DAGVTQSPTHLIKTRGQQVTLRCSPKSGHDTVSWYQQALGQGPQFIFQYYEEEERQRGNFPDRFSGHQFPNYSSELNVNALLLGDSALYLCASSLETGSTETQYFGPGTRLLVL.

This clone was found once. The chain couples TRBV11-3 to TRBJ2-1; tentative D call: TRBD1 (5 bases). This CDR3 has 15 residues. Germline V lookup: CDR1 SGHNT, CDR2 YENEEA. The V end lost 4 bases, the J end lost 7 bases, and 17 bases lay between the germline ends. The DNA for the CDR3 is TGTGCCAGCAGCTCCCAGGGTCTATTGGATAATGAGCAGTTCTTC. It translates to CASSSQGLLDNEQFF.

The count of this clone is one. Here the CDR3 DNA reads TGTGCCAGCACCCTGGGAGAAAGCTCCTACAATGAGCAGTTCTTC. This encodes CASTLGESSYNEQFF. The chain uses TRBV7-2 and TRBJ2-1, with D possibly being TRBD2 (5 bases). The CDR3 length is 15 residues. The germline V and J ends were trimmed by 7 bases and 0 bases, with 13 bases remaining between them. Germline lookup yields CDR1 SGHTA and CDR2 FQGNSA.

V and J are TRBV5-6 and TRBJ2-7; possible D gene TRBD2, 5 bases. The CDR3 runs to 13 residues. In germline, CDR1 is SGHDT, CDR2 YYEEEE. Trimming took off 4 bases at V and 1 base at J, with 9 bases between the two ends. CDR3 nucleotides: TGTGCCAGCAGCCGACGAGGGTCCTACGAGCAGTACTTC. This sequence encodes CASSRRGSYEQYF.

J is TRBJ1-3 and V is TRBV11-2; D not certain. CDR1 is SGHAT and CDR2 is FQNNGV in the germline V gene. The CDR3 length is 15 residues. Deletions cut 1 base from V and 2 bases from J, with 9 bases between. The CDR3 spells CASSLGAGPGNTIYF. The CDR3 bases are TGTGCCAGCAGCTTAGGAGCGGGTCCTGGAAACACCATATATTTT.

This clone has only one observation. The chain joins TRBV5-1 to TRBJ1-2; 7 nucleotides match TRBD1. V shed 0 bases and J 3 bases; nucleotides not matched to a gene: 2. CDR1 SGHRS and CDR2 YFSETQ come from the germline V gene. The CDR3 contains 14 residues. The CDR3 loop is CASSLEGADYGYTF. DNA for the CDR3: TGCGCCAGCAGCTTGGAGGGGGCGGACTATGGCTACACCTTC.

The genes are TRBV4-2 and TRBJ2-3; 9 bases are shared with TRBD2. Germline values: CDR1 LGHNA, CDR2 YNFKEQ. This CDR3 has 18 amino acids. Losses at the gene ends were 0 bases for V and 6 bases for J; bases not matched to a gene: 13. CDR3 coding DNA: TGTGCCAGCAGCCAAGAAGGGGCCCTGGGACTAGCTTTGGATACGCAGTATTTT. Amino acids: CASSQEGALGLALDTQYF.

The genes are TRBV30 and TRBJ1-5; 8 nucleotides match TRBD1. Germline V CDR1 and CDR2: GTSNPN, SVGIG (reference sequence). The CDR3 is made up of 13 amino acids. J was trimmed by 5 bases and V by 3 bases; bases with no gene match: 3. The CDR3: CAWSATGDQPQHF. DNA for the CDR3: TGTGCCTGGAGCGCGACAGGGGATCAGCCCCAGCATTTT.

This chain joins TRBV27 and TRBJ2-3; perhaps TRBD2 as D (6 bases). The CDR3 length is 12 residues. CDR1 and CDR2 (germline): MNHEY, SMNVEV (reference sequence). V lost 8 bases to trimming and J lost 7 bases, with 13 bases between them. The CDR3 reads CASLDYFNTQYF. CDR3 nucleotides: TGTGCCAGCCTGGACTACTTCAATACGCAGTATTTT.

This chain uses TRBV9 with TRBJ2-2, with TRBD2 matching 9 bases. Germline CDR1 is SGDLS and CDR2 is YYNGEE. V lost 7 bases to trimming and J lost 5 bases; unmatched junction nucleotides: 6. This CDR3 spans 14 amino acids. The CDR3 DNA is TGTGCCAGCGGGAGGCTAGCGGGGACCGGGGAGCTGTTTTTT. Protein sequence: CASGRLAGTGELFF. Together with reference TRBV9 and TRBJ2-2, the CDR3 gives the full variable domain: DSGVTQTPKHLITATGQRVTLRCSPRSGDLSVYWYQQSLDQGLQFLIQYYNGEERAKGNILERFSAQQFPDLHSELNLSSLELGDSALYFCASGRLAGTGELFFGEGSRLTVL.